The 9 T cell receptor beta chains in this list originate from one sample, sequenced in a study of beta chain features in type 1 diabetes. What was sequenced were expressed TCRB transcripts, since all of the isolated RNA had been reverse transcribed. Sequencing was performed with immunoSEQ multiplex PCR; in TCRdb, only in-frame clones are kept and a portion is missing. The data contain more than 300,000 clones, approximately 9.7% of them singletons. Their specific antigens are unknown. General study results and limits: In every one of the four CD4+ subsets, TCRB CDR3s were moderately but significantly shorter in Type 1 diabetes patients.

Material for sequencing was central memory CD4+ T cells from blood. These receptors were obtained from a man younger than 40 with type 1 diabetes.

This clone has more than one count but fewer than ten. This chain connects TRBV9 to TRBJ2-6; 7 bases fit TRBD1. CDR3 size: 18 residues. CDR1 and CDR2 from the germline V gene are SGDLS and YYNGEE. Losses at the gene ends were 4 bases for V and 0 bases for J; bases not matched to a gene: 10. CDR3 loop: CASSPWTGPPSGANVLTF. CDR3 DNA sequence: TGTGCCAGCAGCCCCTGGACAGGTCCCCCCTCTGGGGCCAACGTCCTGACTTTC.

This sequence joins TRBV28 and TRBJ1-1, with TRBD1 matching 9 bases. J was trimmed by 2 bases and V by 6 bases; bases with no gene match: 4. CDR1 and CDR2 from the germline V gene are MDHEN and SYDVKM. The CDR3 loop spans 14 amino acids. CDR3 sequence reads: CASSTQGANTEAFF. CDR3 bases: TGTGCCAGCAGCACACAGGGGGCTAACACTGAAGCTTTCTTT.

The chain carries TRBV15 and TRBJ1-6; D remains ambiguous. The CDR3 is made up of 13 amino acids. Germline loops: CDR1 LNHNV, CDR2 YYDKDF (reference sequence). Trimming removed 1 base from V and 10 bases from J, with 8 bases in between. The CDR3 DNA reads as TGTGCCACCAGCAGAGTGGAGAGGTCACCCCTCCACTTT. This sequence encodes CATSRVERSPLHF.

J is TRBJ2-3 and V is TRBV5-6; D ambiguous. This CDR3 has 14 residues. Germline V gene data show CDR1 as SGHDT and CDR2 as YYEEEE. Trimming left V 4 bases short and J 5 bases short, with 14 bases between. CDR3 nucleotides: TGTGCCAGCAGCCTGCCCCCGGGCGGAGATACGCAGTATTTT. This encodes CASSLPPGGDTQYF.

This clone was found a few times. The V call is TRBV7-2, the J call TRBJ2-5, with TRBD2 identical over 15 bases. J was trimmed by 5 bases and V by 11 bases; bases with no gene match: 6. This CDR3 region has 14 residues. From germline, CDR1 is SGHTA and CDR2 FQGNSA. CDR3 nucleotides: TGTGCCGAAGGACTAGCGGGGGGGATGGAGACCCAGTACTTC. Its translation: CAEGLAGGMETQYF. The full variable domain, in which reference TRBV7-2 and TRBJ2-5 provide the parts outside the CDR3, is GAGVSQSPSNKVTEKGKDVELRCDPISGHTALYWYRQSLGQGLEFLIYFQGNSAPDKSGLPSDRFSAERTGGSVSTLTIQRTQQEDSAVYLCAEGLAGGMETQYFGPGTRLLVL.

This clone has more than one count but fewer than ten. Other DNA sequences in this specimen translate into the identical CDR3. The chain has TRBV6-5 and TRBJ2-7; D gene uncertain. Deletions cut 4 bases from V and 1 base from J, with 5 bases between. Germline V gene sequence: CDR1 MNHEY, CDR2 SVGAGI. The CDR3 loop spans 12 amino acids. The CDR3 DNA is TGTGCCAGCAGTTCGGGTTCCTACGAGCAGTACTTC. Amino acid sequence: CASSSGSYEQYF.

This clone occurred many times. This chain links TRBV10-1 with TRBJ1-1, with D uncertain. V shed 2 bases and J shed 4 bases, with 11 bases lying between them. Germline V CDR1 and CDR2: WNHNN, SYGVQD (reference sequence). The CDR3 totals 14 residues. CDR3 sequence (DNA): TGCGCCAGCAGTGAGAGGCAGGAAGGCACTGAAGCTTTCTTT. It translates to CASSERQEGTEAFF.

This sequence joins TRBV2 and TRBJ1-1, with D unclear. V was shortened by 10 bases and J by 1 base, with 13 bases between the two germline ends. The length of the CDR3 is 13 residues. CDR1 SNHLY and CDR2 FYNNEI come from the germline V gene. This chain's CDR3 is CATQIDTNTEAFF. CDR3 coding DNA: TGTGCCACCCAGATTGACACGAACACTGAAGCTTTCTTT.

This clone was counted a few times. This chain links TRBV7-2 with TRBJ2-1, with 9 bases identical to TRBD2. The germline V gene encodes CDR1 SGHTA and CDR2 FQGNSA. V shed 7 bases and J 5 bases; nucleotides not matched to a gene: 6. The CDR3 consists of 14 residues. CDR3 nucleotide sequence: TGTGCCAGCACCGGGACTAGCTTTCACAATGAGCAGTTCTTC. It specifies CASTGTSFHNEQFF.